What follows is one T cell receptor (beta chain) and its context. This clonotype was recorded many times. It lacks a known antigen. Base quality data are lacking; no much larger clone is found one base away. This entry is derived from a study of T-cell memory formation after mild COVID-19 listed by TCRdb under 2021. In terms of the full investigation: Most TCR sequence clusters were specific to one of the two donors. In a couple of donors, T-cell clones that expanded and contracted after mild COVID-19 were followed by sequencing TCRalpha and TCRbeta repertoires longitudinally. Two young, previously healthy adult volunteers made up the cohort, one male and one female. Summary of the overall study and its limitations: The study included only two mild cases, and larger cohorts that include severe cases with pre-infection samples were judged to be necessary. SARS-CoV-2 specificity of the second-wave clones peaking on day 37 was not confirmed. Some responding clones were detected in pre-infection memory, which suggested that pre-existing cross-reactive memory T cells had joined the SARS-CoV-2 response. From day 15 to 85, contracting clones showed balanced CD4/CD8 phenotypes, whereas a second wave of clones that expanded from day 15 to 37 leaned towards CD4+. Contracting CD4+ clones appeared mostly in the CM and EM memory subsets, whereas CD8+ clones were enriched in EMRA.

PBMCs were isolated by Ficoll-Paque density gradient centrifugation. Reads for this sample came from an Illumina NovaSeq 6000. Using 5'RACE with constant-segment primers, TCRalpha and TCRbeta cDNA libraries were constructed, with sample barcodes and unique molecular identifiers added in the process. Trizol reagent was used to extract RNA from every sample. Amplification of the libraries took two PCR steps, and the second step added a second sample barcode plus Illumina TruSeq adapters. Libraries were sequenced on an Illumina NovaSeq with 2 x 150 bp paired-end reads. The paper's processing steps were these. The reads were demultiplexed and collapsed into UMI-guided consensus sequences using migec v1.2.7. With mixcr v2.1.11, UMI consensuses were aligned to TRA and TRB V and J templates and assembled into clonotypes. A clonotype was counted as expanded or contracted only when both edgeR and NoisET called the clonotype significant, with the noise models trained on biological replicates. For edgeR calls, a false discovery rate-adjusted p below 0.01 and a log2 fold-change threshold of 1 were applied. As an exploratory analysis of dynamics, max-normalized trajectories of the 1000 most abundant clonotypes were examined with PCA combined with hierarchical clustering. The CD4 or CD8 phenotype of responding clones was assigned using the separately sequenced CD4+ and CD8+ repertoires. TCRdb took the public reads, trimmed them with fastp at Q25, ran MiXCR for clone calling and kept in-frame beta chains. Rows are unified per CDR3 protein, each entry keeping the most common DNA and genes. The V and J calls and clone size are TCRdb's, not the authors'. Recorded for this sample are some 450,000 distinct CDR3 sequences; 20% of them occurred a single time. Together, the top ten hold roughly 8.4% of the sample.

Trimmed from V: 5 bases; trimmed from J: 5 bases; junction bases lacking a gene match: 8. The CDR3, from cysteine to phenylalanine, totals 16 residues. Here the CDR3 DNA is all that survives: 48 bases in frame from base 1. CDR1 LNHDA and CDR2 SQIVND are derived from the germline V gene (reference sequence). Here the chain combines TRBV19 and TRBJ2-6; a stretch of 8 junction bases matches TRBD1. Material for sequencing was PBMCs or a T cell subset sorted from them (not recorded which). The origin of this receptor is an adult woman who had mild COVID-19 (a few samples of this study predate the infection). The sample titles of this study are shuffled in the database, so cell type and time point are left out; the donor was told from shared clones. DNA sequence: TGTGCCAGTAGTGACAGGGGACCCCTCTGGGCCAACGTCCTGACTTTC. Its protein reads: CASSDRGPLWANVLTF.